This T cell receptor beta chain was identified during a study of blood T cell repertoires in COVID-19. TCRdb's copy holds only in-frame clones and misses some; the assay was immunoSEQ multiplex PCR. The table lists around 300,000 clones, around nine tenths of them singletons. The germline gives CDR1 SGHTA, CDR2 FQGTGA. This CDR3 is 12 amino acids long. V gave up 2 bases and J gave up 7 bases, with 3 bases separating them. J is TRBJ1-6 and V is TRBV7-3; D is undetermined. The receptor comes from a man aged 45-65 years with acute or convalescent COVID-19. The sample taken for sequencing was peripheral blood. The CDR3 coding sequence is TGTGCCAGCAGCTTAGAGAATTCACCCCTCCACTTT. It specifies CASSLENSPLHF.